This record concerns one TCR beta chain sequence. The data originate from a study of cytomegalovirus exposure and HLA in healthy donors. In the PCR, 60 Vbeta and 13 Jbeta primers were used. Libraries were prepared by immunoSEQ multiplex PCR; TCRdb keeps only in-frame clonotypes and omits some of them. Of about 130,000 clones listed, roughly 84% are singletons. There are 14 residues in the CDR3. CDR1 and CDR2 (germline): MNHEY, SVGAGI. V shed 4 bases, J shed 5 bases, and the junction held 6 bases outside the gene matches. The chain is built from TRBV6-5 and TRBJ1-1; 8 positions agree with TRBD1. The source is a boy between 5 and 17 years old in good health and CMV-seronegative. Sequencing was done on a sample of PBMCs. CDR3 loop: CASSSRQGRTEAFF. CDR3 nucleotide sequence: TGTGCCAGCAGTTCAAGACAGGGGAGGACTGAAGCTTTCTTT.